Listed below are T cell receptor beta chains from one sample, sequenced in a study of beta chain features in type 1 diabetes. Produced via immunoSEQ multiplex PCR; TCRdb's table is partial and in-frame only. The table has about 13,000 clones, 46% seen once. Sequencing was carried out using stem cell memory CD4+ T cells from blood. The receptors originated from a young man in good health. CDR3s include the opening cysteine and the closing phenylalanine or tryptophan. The D gene is left open where the match is weak. A clone size is listed for some rows: how often the clone was seen (once, few, many), or a class if it is expanded.

NA | TRBJ2-6 | NA | TRBV5-1 | CASSLAPGLRGSGANVLTF | TGCGCCAGCAGCTTGGCCCCGGGACTAAGGGGGTCTGGGGCCAACGTCCTGACTTTC
TRBD1 | TRBJ2-7 | NA | TRBV19 | CASSIGHRDRGHEQYF | TGTGCCAGTAGTATAGGTCACCGGGACAGGGGCCACGAGCAGTACTTC
NA | TRBJ1-2 | NA | TRBV4-3 | CASSQLRGYGYTF | TGCGCCAGCAGCCAACTCCGGGGATATGGCTACACCTTC
TRBD2 | TRBJ2-5 | NA | TRBV11-3 | CASSLGLAGGQETQYF | TGTGCCAGCAGCTTGGGACTAGCGGGGGGGCAAGAGACCCAGTACTTC
NA | TRBJ2-2 | NA | TRBV4-3 | CASSQEPTPGGELFF | TGCGCCAGCAGCCAAGAACCTACCCCGGGCGGGGAGCTGTTTTTT
TRBD1 | TRBJ1-2 | NA | TRBV9 | CASSVGEGQGARGYTF | TGTGCCAGCAGCGTAGGGGAAGGTCAGGGGGCACGGGGCTACACCTTC
NA | TRBJ2-5 | NA | TRBV4-1 | CASSQAFANQETQYF | TGCGCCAGCAGCCAAGCGTTCGCGAACCAAGAGACCCAGTACTTC
NA | TRBJ2-5 | NA | TRBV2 | CASSEWRSQETQYF | TGTGCCAGCAGTGAATGGAGGAGCCAAGAGACCCAGTACTTC
NA | TRBJ2-6 | NA | TRBV19 | CASSDRLAGANVLTF | TGTGCCAGTAGCGACCGACTCGCAGGGGCCAACGTCCTGACTTTC
TRBD1 | TRBJ1-6 | once | TRBV28 | CASSLYGQGNSPLHF | TGTGCCAGCAGTTTATATGGACAGGGGAATTCACCCCTCCACTTT
NA | TRBJ2-7 | NA | TRBV7-2 | CASSLVGQGSIYEQYF | TGTGCCAGCAGCTTAGTAGGGCAGGGATCCATCTACGAGCAGTACTTC
TRBD1 | TRBJ1-2 | few | TRBV7-8 | CASSSDRDYGYTF | TGTGCCAGCAGCTCAGACAGGGACTATGGCTACACCTTC
NA | TRBJ1-4 | NA | TRBV7-2 | CASSFDGQGREKLFF | TGTGCCAGCAGCTTCGATGGGCAGGGGCGGGAAAAACTGTTTTTT
NA | TRBJ1-2 | NA | TRBV2 | CASSEEQGAYGYTF | TGTGCCAGCAGTGAAGAACAAGGGGCCTATGGCTACACCTTC
NA | TRBJ2-2 | NA | TRBV19 | CASSPGGPNTGELFF | TGTGCCAGTTCCCCGGGGGGCCCGAACACCGGGGAGCTGTTTTTT
TRBD1 | TRBJ2-7 | NA | TRBV5-4 | CASSSGQGKGMDEQYF | TGTGCCAGCAGCTCCGGACAGGGAAAAGGGATGGACGAGCAGTACTTC
TRBD1 | TRBJ1-1 | NA | TRBV25-1 | CASRATGPVIEAFF | TGTGCCAGCAGGGCGACAGGGCCAGTTATTGAAGCTTTCTTT
NA | TRBJ2-3 | once | TRBV7-9 | CASSRLDTQYF | TGTGCCAGCAGTCGACTAGATACGCAGTATTTT
TRBD1 | TRBJ2-7 | NA | TRBV6-6 | CASTSRGQGSYEQYF | TGTGCCAGCACCTCCCGGGGACAGGGATCCTACGAGCAGTACTTC
NA | TRBJ1-5 | NA | TRBV5-1 | CASSLDGAGNQPQHF | TGCGCCAGCAGCTTAGATGGGGCGGGCAATCAGCCCCAGCATTTT
NA | TRBJ1-2 | NA | TRBV12-5 | CASGLVGREDYGYTF | TGTGCTAGTGGTTTGGTGGGCAGGGAGGACTATGGCTACACCTTC
TRBD1 | TRBJ2-7 | few | TRBV18 | CASSPGDRVFSYEQYF | TGTGCCAGCTCACCAGGGGACAGGGTGTTTTCCTACGAGCAGTACTTC
TRBD1 | TRBJ1-2 | NA | TRBV19 | CASTPTGTGGFGGYGYTF | TGTGCCAGTACCCCGACCGGGACAGGGGGCTTCGGGGGCTATGGCTACACCTTC
NA | TRBJ2-7 | NA | TRBV5-1 | CAPPTDDEQYF | TGCGCCCCTCCGACAGACGACGAGCAGTACTTC
NA | TRBJ2-2 | NA | TRBV5-8 | CASIIGQRGTGELFF | TGTGCCAGCATAATCGGACAGCGAGGGACCGGGGAGCTGTTTTTT
TRBD2 | TRBJ2-3 | few | TRBV4-2 | CASSHPGRGADTQYF | TGTGCCAGCAGCCACCCTGGGCGGGGGGCAGATACGCAGTATTTT
NA | TRBJ1-2 | NA | TRBV25-1 | CASSERLEGGPGYTF | TGTGCCAGCAGTGAAAGGTTGGAGGGCGGGCCGGGCTACACCTTC
TRBD1 | TRBJ2-7 | few | TRBV27 | CASSKTGTGAYEQYF | TGTGCCAGCAGTAAAACCGGGACAGGGGCCTACGAGCAGTACTTC
NA | TRBJ1-2 | NA | TRBV5-1 | CASSLGGTSANYGYTF | TGCGCCAGCAGCTTGGGTGGGACTTCGGCCAACTATGGCTACACCTTC
NA | TRBJ2-3 | NA | TRBV10-3 | CARSQGLPDTQYF | TGTGCCAGGAGTCAGGGACTCCCAGATACGCAGTATTTT
NA | TRBJ2-5 | few | TRBV6-5 | CASIYSTGSETQYF | TGTGCCAGTATCTACTCAACAGGGTCAGAGACCCAGTACTTC
NA | TRBJ2-7 | few | TRBV21-1 | CASSVGQGATYEQYF | NA
TRBD1 | TRBJ2-5 | NA | TRBV6-5 | CASSYSRGTGQETQYF | TGTGCCAGCAGTTACTCGAGGGGGACAGGTCAAGAGACCCAGTACTTC
TRBD2 | TRBJ2-5 | few | TRBV11-2 | CASSPGGTNKETQYF | TGTGCCAGCAGCCCAGGAGGGACTAATAAAGAGACCCAGTACTTC
NA | TRBJ2-7 | NA | TRBV7-9 | CASSLSGQTYYEQYF | TGTGCCAGCAGCTTAAGCGGGCAGACGTACTACGAGCAGTACTTC
TRBD2 | TRBJ2-7 | few | TRBV18 | CASSPPAAGGPKQYF | TGTGCCAGCTCACCACCGGCAGCGGGGGGGCCTAAGCAGTACTTC
TRBD2 | TRBJ2-2 | few | TRBV19 | CASIGLAGGMNTGELFF | TGTGCCAGTATAGGACTAGCGGGGGGTATGAACACCGGGGAGCTGTTTTTT
NA | TRBJ1-2 | NA | TRBV7-2 | CASRVGQANYGYTF | TGTGCCAGCAGAGTGGGGCAGGCTAACTATGGCTACACCTTC
NA | TRBJ1-1 | NA | TRBV11-2 | CASSSPGTEAFF | TGTGCCAGCAGCTCCCCCGGCACTGAAGCTTTCTTT
TRBD1 | TRBJ1-5 | NA | TRBV7-2 | CASSVTGAVPPQHF | TGTGCCAGCAGCGTTACAGGGGCCGTTCCGCCCCAGCATTTT
TRBD1 | TRBJ1-2 | few | TRBV27 | CASSLTGAYGYTF | TGTGCCAGCAGTTTAACAGGGGCCTATGGCTACACCTTC
NA | TRBJ1-5 | few | TRBV5-1 | CASSPGVNQPQHF | TGCGCCAGCAGCCCCGGGGTCAATCAGCCCCAGCATTTT
TRBD1 | TRBJ2-2 | NA | TRBV2 | CASLGTGRTGELFF | TGTGCCAGCCTTGGGACAGGGAGGACCGGGGAGCTGTTTTTT
NA | TRBJ1-2 | few | TRBV18 | CASSPNFPIYGYTF | TGTGCCAGCTCACCCAACTTTCCGATCTATGGCTACACCTTC
NA | TRBJ1-5 | NA | TRBV7-2 | CASSATGSNQPQHF | TGTGCCAGCAGCGCTACAGGGTCTAATCAGCCCCAGCATTTT
TRBD1 | TRBJ2-5 | NA | TRBV11-2 | CASSPDRWKTQYF | TGTGCCAGCAGCCCGGACAGGTGGAAGACCCAGTACTTC
NA | TRBJ1-3 | NA | TRBV5-1 | CASSMDSSGNTIYF | TGCGCCAGCAGCATGGACAGCTCTGGAAACACCATATATTTT
NA | TRBJ1-5 | NA | TRBV7-2 | CASSLGTGSGNQPQHF | TGTGCCAGCAGCTTAGGAACAGGATCCGGTAATCAGCCCCAGCATTTT
NA | TRBJ1-2 | few | TRBV19 | CASSQDTYGYTF | TGTGCCAGTAGCCAAGACACATATGGCTACACCTTC
TRBD1 | TRBJ1-6 | few | TRBV28 | CASSSFRDSYNSPLHF | TGTGCCAGCAGTTCATTCCGGGACAGCTATAATTCACCCCTCCACTTT
NA | TRBJ1-5 | NA | TRBV5-6 | CASSLLVGASNQPQHF | TGTGCCAGCAGCTTGTTGGTAGGAGCTAGCAATCAGCCCCAGCATTTT
TRBD1 | TRBJ1-2 | few | TRBV30 | CAWTTGGGYTF | TGTGCCTGGACGACAGGGGGAGGCTACACCTTC
NA | TRBJ1-5 | NA | TRBV6-1 | CASSDRGYSNQPQHF | TGTGCCAGCAGTGACCGGGGGTATAGCAATCAGCCCCAGCATTTT
NA | TRBJ2-2 | NA | TRBV9 | CASTTGPNTGELFF | TGTGCCAGCACCACAGGACCTAACACCGGGGAGCTGTTTTTT
NA | TRBJ1-6 | once | TRBV30 | CAWSQNVGSPLHF | TGTGCCTGGAGCCAGAATGTTGGTTCACCCCTCCACTTT
NA | TRBJ2-5 | NA | TRBV12-5 | CASGLAAGSVETQYF | TGTGCTAGTGGTTTGGCCGCCGGGAGCGTAGAGACCCAGTACTTC
NA | TRBJ1-2 | NA | TRBV11-2 | CASNWAGPNYGYTF | TGTGCCAGCAACTGGGCGGGCCCTAACTATGGCTACACCTTC
NA | TRBJ1-2 | NA | TRBV7-2 | CASSLHGQNYGYTF | TGTGCCAGCAGCTTACATGGACAGAACTATGGCTACACCTTC